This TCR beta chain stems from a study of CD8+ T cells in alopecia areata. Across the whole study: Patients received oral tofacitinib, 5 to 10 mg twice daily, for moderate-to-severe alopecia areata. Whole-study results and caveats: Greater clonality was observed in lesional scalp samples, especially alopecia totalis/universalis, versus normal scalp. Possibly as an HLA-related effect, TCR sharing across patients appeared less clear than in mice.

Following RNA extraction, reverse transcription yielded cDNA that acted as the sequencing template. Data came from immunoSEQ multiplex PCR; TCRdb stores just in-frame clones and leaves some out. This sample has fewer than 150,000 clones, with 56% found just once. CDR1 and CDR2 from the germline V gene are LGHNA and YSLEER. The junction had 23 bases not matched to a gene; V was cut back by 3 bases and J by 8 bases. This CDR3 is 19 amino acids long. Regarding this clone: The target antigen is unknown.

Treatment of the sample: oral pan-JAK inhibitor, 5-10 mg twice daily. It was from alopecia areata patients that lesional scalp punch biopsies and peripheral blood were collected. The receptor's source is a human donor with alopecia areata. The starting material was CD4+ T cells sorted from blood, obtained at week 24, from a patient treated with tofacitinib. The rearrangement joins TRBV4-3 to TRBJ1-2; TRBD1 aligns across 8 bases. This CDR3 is CASSHQSQGAGGNFGGYTF. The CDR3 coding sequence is TGCGCCAGCAGCCATCAAAGTCAGGGGGCAGGGGGAAATTTTGGAGGCTACACCTTC.